Listed below are T cell receptor beta chains from one sample, sequenced in a study of radiotherapy plus CTLA-4 blockade in lung cancer. Repertoires were generated with immunoSEQ multiplex PCR, while TCRdb's copy carries only in-frame clones and drops some. The top ten clones hold 3% to 3.5% of a sample with about 98,000 clones, around 86% of them seen once. The specimen comprised peripheral blood, sampled from a patient treated with radiotherapy plus ipilimumab. The receptors originated from a human donor with non-small cell lung cancer who had a partial response to radiotherapy plus ipilimumab. The conserved cysteine and the conserved F or W are not part of the CDR3 here.

V gene	J gene	CDR3 protein
TRBV7-2	TRBJ2-6	ASSFSYSGANVLT
TRBV2	TRBJ1-5	ASSYAQNSNQPQH
TRBV27	TRBJ2-1	ASSYRYGREVYNEQF
TRBV2	TRBJ2-7	ASSRTGTTRYEQY
TRBV5-1	TRBJ2-7	ASSLDRANEQY
TRBV6-8	TRBJ1-5	ASSYSAGVGQPQH
TRBV7-9	TRBJ2-5	ASSQEYQETQY
TRBV29-1	TRBJ2-3	SVTGGTDTQY
TRBV27	TRBJ2-7	ASSTGSSGFSYEQY
TRBV6-1	TRBJ1-5	ASRQQGLDQPQH
TRBV10-3	TRBJ1-5	AISGQGLNQPQH
TRBV7-3	TRBJ2-1	ASSFHFYNEQF
TRBV6-1	TRBJ2-1	ASSVSRTYNEQF
TRBV10-3	TRBJ2-2	AIRDPGNTGELF
TRBV11-2	TRBJ2-7	ASSPRLAGTYEQY
TRBV9	TRBJ2-2	ASSVVQGSTGELF
TRBV11-2	TRBJ2-3	ASGRTDTQY
TRBV6-1	TRBJ1-2	ASSEPGHPLGYT
TRBV5-1	TRBJ1-1	ASSGGGGTGRSWDTEAF
TRBV7-8	TRBJ1-1	ASSPRAGTGNTEAF
TRBV5-1	TRBJ2-3	ASSRSGPTSTDTQY
TRBV5-1	TRBJ2-3	ASSWGGTSLSDTQY
TRBV9	TRBJ1-4	ASSVVLRKRETEKLF
TRBV28	TRBJ2-3	ASPPGGRRDGKDTQY
TRBV7-7	TRBJ1-3	ASSGGTPRRTIY
TRBV18	TRBJ2-7	ASSQNLAGQPFEQY
TRBV28	TRBJ2-5	ASKRTSGRDRETQY
TRBV5-1	TRBJ1-4	ASSFGQGVEKLF
TRBV5-1	TRBJ2-7	ASSLPSSSYEQY
TRBV27	TRBJ1-4	ASRTTTATNEKLF
TRBV27	TRBJ2-2	ASSFGGRDPGELF
TRBV5-4	TRBJ2-1	ASSFPGLAGGRQF
TRBV27	TRBJ1-2	ASTPMGTALYGYT
TRBV4-2	TRBJ1-1	ASSQVTGGTEAF
TRBV10-1	TRBJ2-1	ASSEPRTETDKYNEQF
TRBV29-1	TRBJ2-3	SVSGWGGGTDTQY
TRBV6-5	TRBJ2-3	ASKDRAADTQY
TRBV2	TRBJ1-2	ASSEIGAFGGGYT
TRBV5-1	TRBJ2-3	ASSRGLAGNTDTQY
TRBV5-6	TRBJ1-1	ASSPGGALNTEAF
TRBV18	TRBJ1-2	ASSRFTPRDTNYGYT